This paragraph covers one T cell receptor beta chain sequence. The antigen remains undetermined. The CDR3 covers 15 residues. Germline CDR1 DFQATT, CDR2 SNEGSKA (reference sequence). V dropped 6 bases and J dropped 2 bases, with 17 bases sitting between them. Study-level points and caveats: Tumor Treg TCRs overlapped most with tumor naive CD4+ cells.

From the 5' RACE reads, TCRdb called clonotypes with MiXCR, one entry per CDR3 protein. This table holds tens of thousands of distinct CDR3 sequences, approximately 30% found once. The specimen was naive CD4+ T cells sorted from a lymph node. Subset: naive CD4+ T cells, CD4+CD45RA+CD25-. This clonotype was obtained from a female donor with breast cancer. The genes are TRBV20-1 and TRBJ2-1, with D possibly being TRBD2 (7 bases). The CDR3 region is CSAKPGEGAYNEQFF. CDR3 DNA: TGCAGTGCCAAGCCAGGGGAGGGGGCCTACAATGAGCAGTTCTTC.